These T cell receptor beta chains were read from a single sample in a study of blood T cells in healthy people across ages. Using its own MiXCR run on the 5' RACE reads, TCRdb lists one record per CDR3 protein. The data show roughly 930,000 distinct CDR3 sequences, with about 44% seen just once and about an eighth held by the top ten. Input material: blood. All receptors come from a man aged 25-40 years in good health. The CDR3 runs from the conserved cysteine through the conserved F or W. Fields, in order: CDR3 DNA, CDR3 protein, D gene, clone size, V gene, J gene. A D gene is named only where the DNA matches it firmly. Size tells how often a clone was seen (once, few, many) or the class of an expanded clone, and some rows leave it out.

cdr3_nt: TGTGCCAGCAGCCATAAGGACAGGGTGGGAGATACGCAGTATTTT
cdr3_aa: CASSHKDRVGDTQYF
d_call: TRBD1
clone_size: -
v_call: TRBV11-1
j_call: TRBJ2-3

cdr3_nt: TGTGCCTGGAGTCCCGGGACAGGGGTACACGAGCAGTACTTC
cdr3_aa: CAWSPGTGVHEQYF
d_call: TRBD1
clone_size: many
v_call: TRBV30
j_call: TRBJ2-7

cdr3_nt: TGCGCCAGCAGCCACCGGGACACTATGAACACTGAAGCTTTCTTT
cdr3_aa: CASSHRDTMNTEAFF
d_call: -
clone_size: -
v_call: TRBV5-1
j_call: TRBJ1-1

cdr3_nt: TGCGCCAGCGGGGCAAGGCTACCTAACACCGGGGAGCTGTTTTTT
cdr3_aa: CASGARLPNTGELFF
d_call: -
clone_size: -
v_call: TRBV5-1
j_call: TRBJ2-2

cdr3_nt: TGTGCCAGCAACCCGTTCCTCAGGGCTGCGGCCAAAAACATTCAGTACTTC
cdr3_aa: CASNPFLRAAAKNIQYF
d_call: -
clone_size: many
v_call: TRBV28
j_call: TRBJ2-4

cdr3_nt: TGTGCCTGGAGCCTGGGTCTGGGGGGCCACACCTTC
cdr3_aa: CAWSLGLGGHTF
d_call: -
clone_size: -
v_call: TRBV30
j_call: TRBJ1-2

cdr3_nt: TGTGCCAGCAGATTCGACAGGGCTACCAGTGAAGCTTTCTTT
cdr3_aa: CASRFDRATSEAFF
d_call: TRBD1
clone_size: -
v_call: TRBV7-2
j_call: TRBJ1-1

cdr3_nt: TGCGCCAGCAGCTTTGGACAGTTGGATGGCTACACCTTC
cdr3_aa: CASSFGQLDGYTF
d_call: -
clone_size: -
v_call: TRBV5-1
j_call: TRBJ1-2

cdr3_nt: TGTGCCAGCAGTAACAAGGGACTAGCGGGGGGAAAACAAGAGACCCAGTACTTC
cdr3_aa: CASSNKGLAGGKQETQYF
d_call: TRBD2
clone_size: few
v_call: TRBV6-5
j_call: TRBJ2-5

cdr3_nt: TGTGTCAGCAGCCCTCCCCGGGAGGCGAACGTAGACCCCTACGAGCAGTACTTC
cdr3_aa: CVSSPPREANVDPYEQYF
d_call: TRBD2
clone_size: -
v_call: TRBV7-8
j_call: TRBJ2-7

cdr3_nt: TGCAGCTCCCGGGGAACAGGGTACGGTGAGCAGTTCTTC
cdr3_aa: CSSRGTGYGEQFF
d_call: -
clone_size: once
v_call: TRBV29-1
j_call: TRBJ2-1

cdr3_nt: TGCGCCAGCAGCCTAATAGGACAGGCTTTGGGGCAGTACTTC
cdr3_aa: CASSLIGQALGQYF
d_call: TRBD1
clone_size: few
v_call: TRBV5-1
j_call: TRBJ2-5

cdr3_nt: TGTGCCAGCAGCCCTCGGACAGGGAAGACCTACGAGCAGTACTTC
cdr3_aa: CASSPRTGKTYEQYF
d_call: TRBD1
clone_size: -
v_call: TRBV3-1
j_call: TRBJ2-7

cdr3_nt: TGTGCCAGCAGCCACCGACAGTATATGAACACTGAAGCTTTCTTT
cdr3_aa: CASSHRQYMNTEAFF
d_call: -
clone_size: -
v_call: TRBV3-1
j_call: TRBJ1-1

cdr3_nt: TGCGCCAGCGGGGACCCAGGTCCTCAAGAGCAGTACTTC
cdr3_aa: CASGDPGPQEQYF
d_call: -
clone_size: -
v_call: TRBV4-1
j_call: TRBJ2-7

cdr3_nt: TGTGCCAGCAGGACGACAGGAGGCTCGGAGACCCAGTACTTC
cdr3_aa: CASRTTGGSETQYF
d_call: -
clone_size: few
v_call: TRBV6-6
j_call: TRBJ2-5

cdr3_nt: TGCGCCAGCCGGAGGACTAGCTCCTACAATGAGCAGTTCTTC
cdr3_aa: CASRRTSSYNEQFF
d_call: TRBD2
clone_size: many
v_call: TRBV4-1
j_call: TRBJ2-1

cdr3_nt: TGTGCCAGCAGCTTAGATTTGGGTAGACCCTACGAGCAGTACTTC
cdr3_aa: CASSLDLGRPYEQYF
d_call: -
clone_size: -
v_call: TRBV11-3
j_call: TRBJ2-7

cdr3_nt: TGTGCCACCAGTGACTGGGCCGGGAGTTACAATGAGCAGTTCTTC
cdr3_aa: CATSDWAGSYNEQFF
d_call: -
clone_size: -
v_call: TRBV24-1
j_call: TRBJ2-1

cdr3_nt: TGTGCCTCGGGCTGGGGTGGAGAAAAACTGTTTTTT
cdr3_aa: CASGWGGEKLFF
d_call: -
clone_size: few
v_call: TRBV6-5
j_call: TRBJ1-4

cdr3_nt: TGTGCCAGTCGGGACAGTGCTAATCAGCCCCAGCATTTT
cdr3_aa: CASRDSANQPQHF
d_call: TRBD1
clone_size: many
v_call: TRBV12-3/TRBV12-4
j_call: TRBJ1-5

cdr3_nt: TGTGCCAGCACTTTTAGCACAGATACGCAGTATTTT
cdr3_aa: CASTFSTDTQYF
d_call: -
clone_size: -
v_call: TRBV12-3/TRBV12-4
j_call: TRBJ2-3

cdr3_nt: TGTGCCAGCGGGTCGGGACAGGGTCAAGAGACCCAGTACTTC
cdr3_aa: CASGSGQGQETQYF
d_call: TRBD1
clone_size: -
v_call: TRBV10-3
j_call: TRBJ2-5

cdr3_nt: TGCAGTGCTAGATGGGGGACAAATAATCAGCCCCAGCATTTT
cdr3_aa: CSARWGTNNQPQHF
d_call: -
clone_size: -
v_call: TRBV20-1
j_call: TRBJ1-5

cdr3_nt: TGCGCCAGCAGCGCCGGGACCCCGATCGACGAGCAGTACTTC
cdr3_aa: CASSAGTPIDEQYF
d_call: -
clone_size: -
v_call: TRBV5-1
j_call: TRBJ2-7

cdr3_nt: TGTGCCAGCAGCCAGACAGCCAATCAGCCCCAGCATTTT
cdr3_aa: CASSQTANQPQHF
d_call: -
clone_size: -
v_call: TRBV7-2
j_call: TRBJ1-5

cdr3_nt: TGTGCCAGCAGCTTAGAGCCGGAGATATCCGATTCACCCCTCCACTTT
cdr3_aa: CASSLEPEISDSPLHF
d_call: -
clone_size: -
v_call: TRBV7-9
j_call: TRBJ1-6

cdr3_nt: TGTGCCAGCAGCCTTATGGGTTACAACCAGGGCTACACCTTC
cdr3_aa: CASSLMGYNQGYTF
d_call: -
clone_size: once
v_call: TRBV11-2
j_call: TRBJ1-2

cdr3_nt: TGTGCCAGCAGGCTGAGACAGCGGAACTATGGCTACACCTTC
cdr3_aa: CASRLRQRNYGYTF
d_call: -
clone_size: -
v_call: TRBV28
j_call: TRBJ1-2

cdr3_nt: TGCAGTGCTGGGGACCCGCGGGGGACTGAAGCTTTCTTT
cdr3_aa: CSAGDPRGTEAFF
d_call: -
clone_size: few
v_call: TRBV20-1
j_call: TRBJ1-1

cdr3_nt: TGTGCCAGCAGCTCCCGGGGGGGCGGAGAAGCCAAAAACATTCAGTACTTC
cdr3_aa: CASSSRGGGEAKNIQYF
d_call: TRBD2
clone_size: -
v_call: TRBV12-3/TRBV12-4
j_call: TRBJ2-4

cdr3_nt: TGTGCCAGCAGCTCCCTAGTGGCGGGACAGGGTAATGAAAAACTGTTTTTT
cdr3_aa: CASSSLVAGQGNEKLFF
d_call: TRBD1
clone_size: once
v_call: TRBV9
j_call: TRBJ1-4

cdr3_nt: TGTGCCAGCAGCTTAGGCGACACCTCTTGGGAGCAGTACTTC
cdr3_aa: CASSLGDTSWEQYF
d_call: -
clone_size: few
v_call: TRBV7-9
j_call: TRBJ2-7

cdr3_nt: TGTGCCAGCACGGGGGGCGCGTTATATGAGCAGTTCTTC
cdr3_aa: CASTGGALYEQFF
d_call: -
clone_size: -
v_call: TRBV7-8
j_call: TRBJ2-1

cdr3_nt: TGTGCCGTAGGAGGAAGGACCACCTACGAGCAGTACTTC
cdr3_aa: CAVGGRTTYEQYF
d_call: -
clone_size: -
v_call: TRBV12-3/TRBV12-4
j_call: TRBJ2-7

cdr3_nt: TGTGCCAGCAGTACCCCTGGGGGAGGCAATCAGCCCCAGCATTTT
cdr3_aa: CASSTPGGGNQPQHF
d_call: -
clone_size: -
v_call: TRBV6-6
j_call: TRBJ1-5

cdr3_nt: TGTGCCTGGAGTCGCGGGGGCATCTACAATGAGCAGTACTTC
cdr3_aa: CAWSRGGIYNEQYF
d_call: -
clone_size: few
v_call: TRBV30
j_call: TRBJ2-7

cdr3_nt: TGTGCCAGCAGAAGCAGACTAGCGGGGGGCAAGACTAGCACAGATACGCAGTATTTT
cdr3_aa: CASRSRLAGGKTSTDTQYF
d_call: TRBD2
clone_size: -
v_call: TRBV12-3/TRBV12-4
j_call: TRBJ2-3

cdr3_nt: TGTGCCAGCAGCGTAGGCGGGACAGGGTCTGAAGCTTTCTTT
cdr3_aa: CASSVGGTGSEAFF
d_call: TRBD1
clone_size: -
v_call: TRBV9
j_call: TRBJ1-1